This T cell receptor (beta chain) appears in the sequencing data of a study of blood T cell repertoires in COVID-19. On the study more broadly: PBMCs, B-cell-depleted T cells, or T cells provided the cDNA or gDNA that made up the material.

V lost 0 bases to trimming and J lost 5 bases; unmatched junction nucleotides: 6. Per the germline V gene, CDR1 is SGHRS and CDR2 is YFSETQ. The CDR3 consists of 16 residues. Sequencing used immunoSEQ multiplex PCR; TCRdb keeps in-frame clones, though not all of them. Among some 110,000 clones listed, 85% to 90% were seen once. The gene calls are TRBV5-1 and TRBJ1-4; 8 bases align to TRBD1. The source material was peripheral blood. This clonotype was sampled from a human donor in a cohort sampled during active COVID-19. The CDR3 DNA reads TGCGCCAGCAGCTTGGCCACAACAGGGGGGAATGAAAAACTGTTTTTT. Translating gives CASSLATTGGNEKLFF.